Sequencing of this T cell receptor beta chain was carried out in a study of blood T cell repertoires in COVID-19 (TCRdb year 2020). Study-level background: Collaborator samples came from the United States, Italy and Spain and covered acute and convalescent phases of COVID-19. The material from the prospective study consisted of cDNA or gDNA derived from T cells, B-cell-depleted T cells, or PBMCs. The dataset comprised deeply sampled blood TCRbeta repertoires from subjects exposed to, actively infected with, or recovered from COVID-19. The repertoires were released in a freely available public database intended as a resource for research on the immune response to SARS-CoV-2. Samples came from the ongoing ImmuneRACE study (first 160 participants) plus 1,254 subjects from 6 global collaborators. Nearly every sample came with metadata listing a de-identified subject ID, COVID-19 status, age in years and sex. Where available, HLA class I and class II types were obtained from metadata supplied by the sample provider rather than from assay-based typing.

Collaborating institutions collected whole blood in K2EDTA tubes following their own protocols. For TCRbeta analysis, collaborators shipped samples as frozen whole blood, isolated PBMCs, or DNA extracted from either of those sample types. From the germline V gene (reference sequence), CDR1 is SGHKS and CDR2 is YYEKEE. The junction shows trimming of 0 bases on V and 4 bases on J, plus 14 bases between the germline ends. The CDR3 goes from the cysteine to the phenylalanine over 15 residues. Here the CDR3 DNA is all that survives: 45 bases in frame from base 1. TCRbeta CDR3 regions were amplified from genomic DNA by means of the immunoSEQ Assay, a bias-controlled multiplex PCR. For the original study's pipeline: The number of nucleated cells in each sample was estimated from the amplification of reference gene primers within the assay. Sequence reads were collapsed and filtered to measure the absolute abundance of every unique TCRbeta CDR3 rearrangement. Productive Simpson clonality was computed per sample as the square root of Simpson's diversity index over productive rearrangements. TCRdb limited this immuneACCESS table to in-frame rearrangements with V and J called. A share of clones is missing; checked studies link under half to unresolved V genes, and the rest is unexplained. The V and J calls and clone size come from that table; D and trimming were worked out from the DNA. The sample table lists about 63,000 clones, around three quarters of them with a count of one. The ten largest clones add up to about 32% of the sample.

This clone was recorded a few times. No antigen is known for it. Qualities for individual bases were not recorded, and no much larger clone is one base off. Study-wide findings and limitations: Clinical and demographic metadata were provided uncurated, with the amount varying by source and participant.

This sequence was found in a human donor in a cohort sampled during active COVID-19. The sequence links TRBV5-5 to TRBJ2-7, and possibly TRBD1, on 5 matching bases. Sequencing was carried out using peripheral blood. The nucleotides read TGTGCCAGCAGCTTGGTTCCAGGGTTAGCTTACGAGCAGTACTTC. Its translation reads: CASSLVPGLAYEQYF.